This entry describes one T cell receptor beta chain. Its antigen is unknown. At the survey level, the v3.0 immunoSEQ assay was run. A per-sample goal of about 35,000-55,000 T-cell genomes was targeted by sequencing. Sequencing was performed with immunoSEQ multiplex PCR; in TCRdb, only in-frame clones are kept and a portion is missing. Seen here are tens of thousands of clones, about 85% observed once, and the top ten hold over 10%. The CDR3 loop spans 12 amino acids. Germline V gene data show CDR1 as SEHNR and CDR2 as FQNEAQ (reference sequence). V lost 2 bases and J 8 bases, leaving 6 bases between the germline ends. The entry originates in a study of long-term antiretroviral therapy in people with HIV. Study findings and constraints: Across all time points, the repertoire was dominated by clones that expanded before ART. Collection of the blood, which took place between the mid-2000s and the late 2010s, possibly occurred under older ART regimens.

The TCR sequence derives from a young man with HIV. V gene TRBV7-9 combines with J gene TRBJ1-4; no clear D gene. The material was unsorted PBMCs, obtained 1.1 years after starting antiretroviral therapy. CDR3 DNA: TGTGCCAGCAGCTTATGGGCAGAAAAACTGTTTTTT. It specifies CASSLWAEKLFF.